Listed below are T cell receptor beta chains from one sample, sequenced in a study of blood T cells in healthy people across ages. From the 5' RACE reads, TCRdb called clonotypes with MiXCR, one entry per CDR3 protein. Counted here are 1,300,000 or so distinct CDR3 sequences, 55% to 75% occurring once; the ten biggest clones make up roughly 7%. Sample: blood. The receptors were gathered from a man aged 18 to 35 in good health. CDR3s include the opening cysteine and the closing phenylalanine or tryptophan. A D gene is named only where the DNA matches it firmly. Clone size appears in some rows only: once, few, many, or a class for an expanded clone.

v_call	d_call	clone_size	j_call	cdr3_nt	cdr3_aa
TRBV27	-	-	TRBJ2-5	TGTGCCAGCAGTTTTGGTCCTCAAAATGAGCAGTACTTC	CASSFGPQNEQYF
TRBV6-6	TRBD1	-	TRBJ2-7	TGTGCCAGCAGTTCTCCGGGACAGATGCCTAGTGAGCAGTACTTC	CASSSPGQMPSEQYF
TRBV20-1	TRBD2	few	TRBJ2-7	TGCAGTGCTTTACCGGGACTAGCTTACGAGCAGTACTTC	CSALPGLAYEQYF
TRBV4-2	TRBD1	-	TRBJ2-7	TGTGCCAGCAGCCAAGACGGCAGGGGGAGATCTTACGAGCAGTACTTC	CASSQDGRGRSYEQYF
TRBV10-3	-	-	TRBJ2-7	TGTGCCACCCTCGTAAGGGACGAGCAGTACTTC	CATLVRDEQYF
TRBV9	TRBD2	few	TRBJ2-2	TGTGCCAGCAGCGGAACGGGGGGGAGAACCGGGGAGCTGTTTTTT	CASSGTGGRTGELFF
TRBV6-6	TRBD2	-	TRBJ2-7	TGTGCCAGCACTCTTAGGGCGGGAGAAGGCTACGAGCAGTACTTC	CASTLRAGEGYEQYF
TRBV25-1	-	few	TRBJ1-6	TGTGCCAGCAGTGAATACACAGGGTTAGATTCACCCCTCCACTTT	CASSEYTGLDSPLHF
TRBV4-1	TRBD2	-	TRBJ2-5	TGCGCCAGCAGCCCTGATGGTAGCGGGAGCGGGTACTTC	CASSPDGSGSGYF
TRBV20-1	TRBD1	-	TRBJ1-2	TGCAGTGCTAGAAGTCCCGGGACAGAATACTACACCTTC	CSARSPGTEYYTF
TRBV12-3/TRBV12-4	-	-	TRBJ2-1	TGTGCCAGCAGTTTATCTAGCCCCTCCTACAATGAGCAGTTCTTC	CASSLSSPSYNEQFF
TRBV20-1	-	-	TRBJ2-1	TGCAGTGCTAAACTAGCCAATGAGCAGTTCTTC	CSAKLANEQFF
TRBV29-1	TRBD1	few	TRBJ1-2	TGCAGCGTTACCGGAAATGACAGGGGAAACTATGGCTACACCTTC	CSVTGNDRGNYGYTF
TRBV7-8	TRBD1	-	TRBJ2-7	TGTGCCAGCAGAACCACGACAGGGGGGGAATACGAGCAGTACTTC	CASRTTTGGEYEQYF
TRBV4-1	-	-	TRBJ2-7	TGCGCCAGCAGCCTAGGTCGGGGTAGCGCCAACGAGCAGTACTTC	CASSLGRGSANEQYF
TRBV28	-	-	TRBJ2-5	TGTGCCAGCGGACTCATCCTATTGAGCCCCCGGGAGACCCAGTACTTC	CASGLILLSPRETQYF
TRBV7-2	TRBD2	-	TRBJ2-7	TGTGCCAGCAGCTTAGGGACTAGCGGAATACGTGGGCTCAACGAGCAGTACTTC	CASSLGTSGIRGLNEQYF
TRBV4-1	TRBD1	-	TRBJ1-4	TGCGCCAGCAGCCAAGTGGGCCAGGGGGCCCTTAATGAAAAACTGTTTTTT	CASSQVGQGALNEKLFF
TRBV20-1	-	-	TRBJ2-7	TGCAGTGCTAGATTTCTGACGACGGGAACCTACGAGCAGTACTTC	CSARFLTTGTYEQYF
TRBV5-1	TRBD2	-	TRBJ2-7	TGCGCCAGCAGCTTGGCAGCGGGAGGGCCTTTTTACAATGAGCAGTACTTC	CASSLAAGGPFYNEQYF
TRBV25-1	-	-	TRBJ2-2	TGTGCCAGCACTGAGACAGAGCTGAACACCGGGGAGCTGTTTTTT	CASTETELNTGELFF
TRBV2	TRBD1	-	TRBJ2-3	TGTGCCAGCAGAGGGCAGGGGGTCGCAGATACGCAGTATTTT	CASRGQGVADTQYF
TRBV11-1	-	-	TRBJ2-1	TGTGCCAGCAGCCCGCGGACATATGAGCAGTTCTTC	CASSPRTYEQFF
TRBV2	TRBD1	-	TRBJ2-7	TGTGCCAGCACCTGGACAGGGGACTCTTACGAGCAGTACTTC	CASTWTGDSYEQYF
TRBV29-1	-	-	TRBJ1-1	TGCAGCGTTGAAGATCAAGGGTCCCGAGCTTTCTTT	CSVEDQGSRAFF
TRBV7-9	-	-	TRBJ2-5	TGTGCCAGCAGCTTAGACCCCTCCGTCGAGACCCAGTACTTC	CASSLDPSVETQYF
TRBV4-1	TRBD2	-	TRBJ2-1	TGCGCCAGCAGCCAAGATTTAGGGGCGGGGGGGCAGCAGTTCTTC	CASSQDLGAGGQQFF
TRBV29-1	-	-	TRBJ2-3	TGCAGCGTTACTCCTCTTTTGTCGAATACGCAGTATTTT	CSVTPLLSNTQYF
TRBV19	TRBD2	-	TRBJ2-1	TGTGCCAGTAGCCAAGGACTAGCGGGAGCGAGCGATGAGCAGTTCTTC	CASSQGLAGASDEQFF
TRBV7-9	TRBD1	-	TRBJ1-2	TGTGCCAGCAGCACGACAGGGATGAATGGCTACACCTTC	CASSTTGMNGYTF
TRBV2	-	-	TRBJ2-7	TGTGCCAGCGTAGCCTACCTCTCCTACGAGCAGTACTTC	CASVAYLSYEQYF
TRBV29-1	TRBD2	-	TRBJ2-7	TGCAGCGCCGGGCTTACGGCTAGCGGATACTACGAGCAGTACTTC	CSAGLTASGYYEQYF
TRBV29-1	-	-	TRBJ1-2	TGCAGCGTCGGTATACAGGGACTTTTTAACTATGGCTACACCTTC	CSVGIQGLFNYGYTF
TRBV19	-	-	TRBJ2-5	TGTGCCAGTATCCATTCGGTGCAGCAAGAGACCCAGTACTTC	CASIHSVQQETQYF
TRBV3-1	-	few	TRBJ2-1	TGTGCCAGCACCTCAGGTGAACAGTACTACAATGAGCAGTTCTTC	CASTSGEQYYNEQFF
TRBV29-1	-	-	TRBJ2-7	TGCAGCGTTGAAGCTCCCCGGGACGCCGGCTCCTACGAGCAGTACTTC	CSVEAPRDAGSYEQYF
TRBV6-2/TRBV6-3	-	-	TRBJ1-5	TGTGCCAGCAGAGAGAGGGATCAGCCCCAGCATTTT	CASRERDQPQHF